Listed here are 2 T cell receptor beta chains from one sample, sequenced in a study of blood T cell repertoires in COVID-19. TCRdb's copy holds only in-frame clones and misses some; the assay was immunoSEQ multiplex PCR. The sample shows roughly 300,000 clones, 65% to 90% of them seen only once. The sample taken for sequencing was PBMCs or T cells enriched from blood (not recorded which). The receptors were sampled from a woman aged 40-49 years with acute COVID-19.

This chain joins TRBV3-1 (or the pseudogene TRBV3-2) and TRBJ1-1, with D possibly matching TRBD1 (6 bases). V gave up 4 bases and J gave up 7 bases, with 19 bases separating them. CDR3 size: 15 residues. CDR1 and CDR2 (germline): LGHDT, YNNKEL (reference sequence). This CDR3 reads CASSLRGAIEIEAFF. DNA of the CDR3: TGTGCCAGCAGCCTCAGGGGAGCCATAGAGATTGAAGCTTTCTTT.

The chain recombines TRBV19 with TRBJ2-7, with TRBD1 identical over 12 bases. The CDR3 length is 20 residues. Trimming cost V 3 bases and J 3 bases; bases outside gene matches: 18. CDR1 is LNHDA and CDR2 is SQIVND in the germline V gene (reference sequence). The DNA for the CDR3 is TGTGCCAGTAGTATTCTTTTTGGGACAGGGGGCGTTCACTTCTACTACGAGCAGTACTTC. It encodes CASSILFGTGGVHFYYEQYF.